This T cell receptor (beta chain) was captured by sequencing in a study of CD8 T cells in ankylosing spondylitis. The study, taken as a whole, reports: In ankylosing spondylitis patients, matched synovial fluid reportedly showed significant enrichment of disease-linked clones. Some motif variants had been reported before (in reactive arthritis synovial fluid and blood).

With 4 bases clipped from V and 6 bases from J, the junction kept 17 bases outside the gene matches. Germline V gene data show CDR1 as SGHAT and CDR2 as FQNNGV. The CDR3 runs to 18 residues. This clonotype was picked up a small number of times. The antigen is not known. TCRdb recomputed calls from the 5' RACE reads with MiXCR, one row per CDR3 protein. The sample yields fewer than 250,000 distinct CDR3 sequences, over 9.5% seen once. The sample taken for sequencing was blood, either unsorted or a sorted T cell fraction (not recorded which). V is TRBV11-2 and J is TRBJ1-1; the match to TRBD1 covers 10 bases. This sequence was found in a male donor with ankylosing spondylitis or in good health (not recorded which). The CDR3 nucleotides read TGTGCCAGCAGCTCACGACCACTTGCCGGGGACAGGGGCCCTGAAGCTTTCTTT. Amino acid sequence: CASSSRPLAGDRGPEAFF.